This record looks at one TCR beta chain sequence and its context. The data were obtained in a study of blood T cell repertoires in COVID-19. Clones were sequenced by immunoSEQ multiplex PCR, and TCRdb holds only the in-frame ones, with some missing. The sample includes approximately 140,000 clones, around 84% seen only once; the top ten take about 8.9%. From germline, CDR1 is SGHTA and CDR2 FQGTGA. This CDR3 is 20 amino acids long. The V segment lost 2 bases and the J segment 0 bases; nucleotides outside the gene matches: 12. This TCR was recovered from a man aged 30 to 39 with COVID-19, enrolled during active disease. This chain joins TRBV7-3 and TRBJ2-3, with 12 bases aligning to TRBD1. Material: peripheral blood. This CDR3 is CASSLSAGTGGGYSTDTQYF. The CDR3 bases are TGTGCCAGCAGCTTATCAGCCGGGACAGGGGGCGGATATAGCACAGATACGCAGTATTTT.